One sample yielded the 26 T cell receptor beta chains listed below, sequenced in a study of blood T cell repertoires in COVID-19. Assay: immunoSEQ multiplex PCR; the TCRdb copy retains only in-frame clones and omits some. The data contain about 120,000 clones, roughly 84% of them singletons. Sequenced material: peripheral blood. These receptor sequences come from a man aged 60 to 69 with acute or convalescent COVID-19.

The CDR3 spells CASSQEGGSPYGYTF. As DNA, the CDR3 is TGTGCCAGCAGCCAAGAAGGGGGTTCTCCCTATGGCTACACCTTC. The V call is TRBV4-2, the J call TRBJ1-2; TRBD1 might be the D (6 bases). The CDR3 contains 15 residues. Trimming removed 0 bases from V and 4 bases from J, with 12 bases in between. Per the germline V gene, CDR1 is LGHNA and CDR2 is YNFKEQ.

This chain joins TRBV15 and TRBJ1-1; D unresolved. The CDR3 consists of 13 residues. V lost 1 base to trimming and J lost 5 bases, with 8 bases between them. Germline V gene data show CDR1 as LNHNV and CDR2 as YYDKDF (reference sequence). The CDR3 protein is CATSRGSGTEAFF. The CDR3 nucleotides read TGTGCCACCAGCAGAGGCTCGGGGACTGAAGCTTTCTTT.

The V call is TRBV28, the J call TRBJ2-7; the match to TRBD1 covers 7 bases. The germline CDR1 and CDR2 sequences are MDHEN and SYDVKM. Trimming at V came to 10 bases and at J to 3 bases, leaving 24 bases not matched to a gene. The length of the CDR3 is 18 residues. CDR3 amino acids: CATQGKQGTQHSVYEQYF. In DNA, the CDR3 is TGTGCCACCCAGGGGAAACAGGGGACCCAACACTCGGTCTACGAGCAGTACTTC.

This chain joins TRBV27 and TRBJ2-3; TRBD2 aligns across 7 bases. Trimming removed 3 bases from V and 1 base from J; junction bases left unmatched: 4. The CDR3 is made up of 15 amino acids. Looked up from germline, CDR1 is MNHEY and CDR2 is SMNVEV (reference sequence). The CDR3 DNA reads TGTGCCAGCAGTTTCCGCGGGAGAGGCACAGATACGCAGTATTTT. It codes for CASSFRGRGTDTQYF.

This clone was picked up one time. The gene calls are TRBV3-1 (or the pseudogene TRBV3-2) and TRBJ2-3; 11 positions match TRBD2. The CDR3 is made up of 16 amino acids. V lost 1 base and J lost 3; bases outside the gene matches: 3. CDR1 and CDR2 from the germline V gene are LGHDT and YNNKEL (reference sequence). The chain's CDR3 is CASSQGLAGSTDTQYF. The CDR3 DNA follows: TGTGCCAGCAGCCAAGGACTAGCGGGATCAACAGATACGCAGTATTTT.

This chain joins TRBV5-4 and TRBJ2-1; 7 nucleotides line up with TRBD1. CDR1 is SGHNT and CDR2 is YYREEE in the germline V gene (reference sequence). Trimming at V came to 1 base and at J to 6 bases, leaving 10 bases not matched to a gene. The CDR3 totals 16 residues. The CDR3 coding sequence is TGTGCCAGCAGCTTGCCTAGACAGGGTATTAGCAATGAGCAGTTCTTC. Translating gives CASSLPRQGISNEQFF.

The chain is built from TRBV11-3 and TRBJ2-7; D is possibly TRBD1 (5 bases). The ends were cut back, 0 bases at V and 6 bases at J, with 6 bases in the middle. The CDR3 is 12 amino acids. Per germline, CDR1 SGHNT and CDR2 YENEEA. This CDR3 reads CASSLDQGEQYF. The CDR3 coding sequence is TGTGCCAGCAGCTTAGATCAGGGCGAGCAGTACTTC.

This chain joins TRBV28 and TRBJ2-2; 9 positions agree with TRBD1. The CDR3 totals 15 residues. CDR1 MDHEN and CDR2 SYDVKM come from the germline V gene. The J segment lost 3 bases and the V segment lost 6 bases, leaving 5 bases of the junction unmatched. CDR3 sequence (DNA): TGTGCCAGCAGCCGGACAGGGGTGGACACCGGGGAGCTGTTTTTT. It is translated as CASSRTGVDTGELFF. The full variable domain, rest sourced from reference TRBV28 and TRBJ2-2, is DVKVTQSSRYLVKRTGEKVFLECVQDMDHENMFWYRQDPGLGLRLIYFSYDVKMKEKGDIPEGYSVSREKKERFSLILESASTNQTSMYLCASSRTGVDTGELFFGEGSRLTVL.

The CDR3 DNA reads as TGTGCCAGCAGCCCTGGGAGGGAGACGCAGTATTTT. As protein: CASSPGRETQYF. This chain uses TRBV12-3 or TRBV12-4 with TRBJ2-3, with 7 bases aligning to TRBD2. J was trimmed by 9 bases and V by 6 bases; bases with no gene match: 6. The CDR3 totals 12 residues.

The chain carries TRBV18 and TRBJ1-6; the match to TRBD1 covers 7 bases. V dropped 8 bases and J dropped 6; count of bases not matched to a gene: 10. The length of the CDR3 is 15 residues. In germline, CDR1 is KGHSH, CDR2 LQKENI. The CDR3 DNA reads as TGTGCCAGCACCCGTGGGACAGCTTCTAATTCACCCCTCCACTTT. This gives the protein CASTRGTASNSPLHF.

The chain recombines TRBV4-1 with TRBJ2-7, with D tentatively TRBD2 (7 bases). V was cut by 0 bases and J by 3 bases, with 15 bases left in between. The CDR3 runs to 16 residues. Germline V lookup: CDR1 MGHRA, CDR2 YSYEKL. The DNA for the CDR3 is TGCGCCAGCAGCCAAGATACGGCGGGGGCAAGCTACGAGCAGTACTTC. Its translation is CASSQDTAGASYEQYF.

The V call is TRBV7-2, the J call TRBJ2-7; possible D gene TRBD1, 5 bases. Germline V gene lookup returns CDR1 SGHTA and CDR2 FQGNSA. The V gene lost 4 bases and the J gene lost 5 bases, with 15 bases spanning the gap. This CDR3 is 14 amino acids long. The CDR3 DNA follows: TGTGCCAGCAGCTCGACCCATTGGGGCGACGAGCAGTACTTC. Its protein product is CASSSTHWGDEQYF.

The V gene is TRBV7-9, the J gene TRBJ2-3, with D maybe TRBD2 (6 bases). V was pared by 5 bases and J by 1 base, with 16 bases between. Germline lookup yields CDR1 SEHNR and CDR2 FQNEAQ (reference sequence). The CDR3 sequence is 16 residues long. The CDR3 bases are TGTGCCAGCAGCCCAGGTAGGAGGGCCCGCACAGATACGCAGTATTTT. Residues: CASSPGRRARTDTQYF.

This chain joins TRBV2 and TRBJ2-3; 7 bases match TRBD1. Germline assignment: CDR1 SNHLY and CDR2 FYNNEI. With V trimmed by 6 bases and J by 3 bases, 3 bases remained unmatched. This CDR3 is 13 amino acids long. The CDR3 nucleotides are TGTGCCAGCAGATCGACAGGGACAGATACGCAGTATTTT. This encodes CASRSTGTDTQYF.

The chain has TRBV15 and TRBJ1-1, with D unresolved. Deletions cut 8 bases from V and 0 bases from J, with 10 bases between. Germline CDR1 is LNHNV and CDR2 is YYDKDF (reference sequence). The length of the CDR3 is 13 residues. CDR3 region: CATGQAMNTEAFF. The CDR3 coding sequence is TGTGCCACCGGGCAGGCCATGAACACTGAAGCTTTCTTT.

The V and J genes are TRBV24-1 and TRBJ2-3, with D possibly matching TRBD1 (5 bases). V lost 0 bases and J 5 bases, leaving 8 bases between the germline ends. Per the germline V gene, CDR1 is KGHDR and CDR2 is SFDVKD. The CDR3 loop spans 14 amino acids. CDR3 bases: TGTGCCACCAGTGATTTGCATGACAGAGATACGCAGTATTTT. It codes for CATSDLHDRDTQYF.

The genes are TRBV9 and TRBJ2-5; 8 bases are a match to TRBD2. This CDR3 comprises 15 residues. Trimming cost V 4 bases and J 4 bases; bases outside gene matches: 9. Per germline, CDR1 SGDLS and CDR2 YYNGEE. The CDR3 DNA follows: TGTGCCAGCAGCTTACACTCCGCGGGGGGAGAGACCCAGTACTTC. This translates into CASSLHSAGGETQYF. Looking up the rest from reference TRBV9 and TRBJ2-5 gives the full variable domain: DSGVTQTPKHLITATGQRVTLRCSPRSGDLSVYWYQQSLDQGLQFLIQYYNGEERAKGNILERFSAQQFPDLHSELNLSSLELGDSALYFCASSLHSAGGETQYFGPGTRLLVL.

J is TRBJ1-5 and V is TRBV28; 10 positions match TRBD1. V trimming: 5 bases; J trimming: 7 bases; junction bases outside the gene matches: 5. Germline assignment: CDR1 MDHEN and CDR2 SYDVKM. The CDR3 has 14 residues. The CDR3 coding sequence is TGTGCCAGCAGTGACAGGGGGCCGGGGCAGCCCCAGCATTTT. This codes for CASSDRGPGQPQHF.

The V and J genes are TRBV7-9 and TRBJ2-6; the match to TRBD2 covers 13 bases. Germline trimming cut 9 bases from V and 0 bases from J; bases unmatched to any gene: 8. The CDR3 contains 18 residues. Germline assignment: CDR1 SEHNR and CDR2 FQNEAQ (reference sequence). As DNA, the CDR3 is TGTGCCAGTCAGGGGGGACTAGCGGGAAACTCTGGGGCCAACGTCCTGACTTTC. Amino acids: CASQGGLAGNSGANVLTF. The variable domain in full, completed from reference TRBV7-9 and TRBJ2-6, reads DTGVSQNPRHKITKRGQNVTFRCDPISEHNRLYWYRQTLGQGPEFLTYFQNEAQLEKSRLLSDRFSAERPKGSFSTLEIQRTEQGDSAMYLCASQGGLAGNSGANVLTFGAGSRLTVL.

The chain couples TRBV5-1 to TRBJ2-3; TRBD1 agrees at 11 bases. The germline V gene has CDR1 SGHRS and CDR2 YFSETQ. Trimming removed 2 bases from V and 6 bases from J; junction bases left unmatched: 5. The CDR3 runs 15 residues. The CDR3 bases are TGCGCCAGCAGCTTAGAGGACAGGGGGCCGGATACGCAGTATTTT. Protein sequence: CASSLEDRGPDTQYF. The full variable domain, with the rest looked up from reference TRBV5-1 and TRBJ2-3, is KAGVTQTPRYLIKTRGQQVTLSCSPISGHRSVSWYQQTPGQGLQFLFEYFSETQRNKGNFPGRFSGRQFSNSRSEMNVSTLELGDSALYLCASSLEDRGPDTQYFGPGTRLTVL.

The rearrangement uses TRBV5-4 and TRBJ1-1; unclear D gene. Between the trimmed V and J ends, which lost 2 bases and 5 bases, there was a span of 10 bases. Germline V gene sequence: CDR1 SGHNT, CDR2 YYREEE (reference sequence). The CDR3 length is 13 residues. The CDR3 region has the DNA TGTGCCAGCAGCTTCGGCGGAGAAACTGAAGCTTTCTTT. This translates into CASSFGGETEAFF. The full variable domain, in which reference TRBV5-4 and TRBJ1-1 provide the parts outside the CDR3, is ETGVTQSPTHLIKTRGQQVTLRCSSQSGHNTVSWYQQALGQGPQFIFQYYREEENGRGNFPPRFSGLQFPNYSSELNVNALELDDSALYLCASSFGGETEAFFGQGTRLTVV.

The chain couples TRBV3-1 (or the pseudogene TRBV3-2) to TRBJ2-2; D is ambiguous. Germline lookup yields CDR1 LGHDT and CDR2 YNNKEL (reference sequence). The CDR3 runs to 13 residues. Trimming shortened V by 3 bases and J by 3 bases, and 5 bases separated the two germline ends. CDR3 DNA: TGTGCCAGCAGCCAGGCGGACACCGGGGAGCTGTTTTTT. This encodes CASSQADTGELFF.

The chain employs TRBV10-2 and TRBJ2-2, with D perhaps matching TRBD1 (6 bases). V was trimmed by 4 bases and J by 0 bases, leaving 9 bases between them. There are 15 residues in the CDR3. Per germline, CDR1 WSHSY and CDR2 SAAADI. CDR3 in amino acids: CASSAGAANTGELFF. CDR3 nucleotide sequence: TGCGCCAGCAGTGCAGGGGCGGCGAACACCGGGGAGCTGTTTTTT.

The chain is built from TRBV19 and TRBJ1-5; a weak D match, TRBD1 (5 bases). The CDR3 has 12 amino acids. The germline CDR1 and CDR2 sequences are LNHDA and SQIVND (reference sequence). The V and J ends lost 5 bases and 9 bases respectively, with 11 bases between them. CDR3 in amino acids: CASSALTGPQHF. The CDR3 DNA reads as TGTGCCAGTAGTGCCCTCACAGGGCCCCAGCATTTT.

As regards this clone: Other nucleotide sequences from this sample produce the same CDR3. The chain carries TRBV28 and TRBJ1-4, with 8 positions matching TRBD1. The CDR3 contains 14 residues. The V gene end was trimmed by 2 bases and the J gene end by 7 bases; junction bases not matched to a gene: 3. Germline CDR1 MDHEN, CDR2 SYDVKM. The CDR3 DNA is TGTGCCAGCAGTTTAGACAGGGGCCGTGAAAAACTGTTTTTT. Amino acids: CASSLDRGREKLFF.

This clone came up many times. Here the CDR3 reads CASSDSESRNEQFF. The CDR3 nucleotides are TGTGCCAGCAGTGACTCTGAATCGCGGAATGAGCAGTTCTTC. This rearrangement joins TRBV6-4 to TRBJ2-1, with no clear D. This CDR3 has 14 residues. Trimming took off 0 bases at V and 7 bases at J, with 10 bases between the two ends. Germline V CDR1 and CDR2: MRHNA, SNTAGT.